A selection of T cell receptor beta chains follows, all from one sample in a study of OX40 agonist ivuxolimab in advanced cancers. Clones were sequenced by immunoSEQ multiplex PCR, and TCRdb holds only the in-frame ones, with some missing. The data show about 97,000 clones, with 80% to 90% seen just once and over 4.5% held by the top ten. The starting material was CD4+ or CD8+ T cells sorted from blood, obtained in a trial of the OX40 agonist ivuxolimab. The receptors were sampled from an adult with an advanced solid tumor such as melanoma, head and neck, liver or kidney cancer. CDR3s include the opening cysteine and the closing phenylalanine or tryptophan. A D gene is named only where the DNA matches it firmly.

TRBJ1-5,.,TRBV30,CAWSRGNQPQHF
TRBJ2-5,.,TRBV18,CASSNSQETQYF
TRBJ2-1,.,TRBV4-1,CASSQVDMGLFSYNEQFF
TRBJ1-1,.,TRBV11-3,CASSPRSGEAFF
TRBJ2-3,TRBD2,TRBV7-6,CASSSIPGLAGTSPDTQYF
TRBJ2-2,TRBD2,TRBV7-3,CASSPLAGGNTGELFF
TRBJ2-2,.,TRBV18,CASSLEITYTGELFF
.,.,TRBV5-6,CASSDGPHKDEQYF
TRBJ1-1,TRBD1,TRBV27,CASSFGQADDMNTEAFF
TRBJ2-4,TRBD1,TRBV9,CASSVAGGGQVQYF
TRBJ2-6,.,TRBV30,CAWSLGSGANVLTF